This T cell receptor (beta chain) was captured in a study of monozygotic twins with inflammatory bowel disease. Total RNA from whole blood was isolated with no T cell sorting. Study results and caveats: Backing was not found for a single strong signal or clonotype associated with IBD.

Every TCR library consumed about 3.5 ug of total RNA. TCRdb reprocessed the 5' RACE reads, keeping one entry per CDR3 protein, no DNA. The sample has around 410,000 distinct CDR3 sequences. As to this clonotype: Its antigen is still unknown.

The CDR3 loop spans 12 amino acids. In germline, CDR1 is SGHVS, CDR2 FQNEAQ. Sequencing input: blood. The sequence derives from a human donor with ulcerative colitis or Crohn's disease, or a healthy co-twin of an affected twin (not recorded which). The gene calls are TRBV7-8 and TRBJ2-7. The CDR3 spells CASSLSRVEQYF.